This TCR beta chain was identified in a study of blood T cell repertoires in COVID-19. Study details: Samples came from the United States, Italy and Spain, spanning acute and convalescent COVID-19.

This clone has a handful of counts. Per the authors' pipeline: By means of reference gene primer amplification, nucleated cell counts were estimated. The table came from immunoSEQ multiplex PCR; TCRdb's copy has only in-frame clones and leaves some out. V, J and clone size are those of that table, while D and trimming were read from the DNA. Counted here are 130,000 to 150,000 clones, around three quarters occurring once; the ten biggest clones make up 10% to 15%. With 7 bases removed from V and 8 bases from J, the gap between germline ends came to 11 bases. The germline V gene has CDR1 SQVTM and CDR2 ANQGSEA. This CDR3 is 10 amino acids long.

The sequencing sample was made of peripheral blood. The chain links TRBV29-1 to TRBJ1-1, with D hard to call. The TCR sequence derives from a man older than 75 with acute or convalescent COVID-19. In DNA, the CDR3 is TGCAGCGCTCAAACCGGGGAAGCTTTCTTT. This translates into CSAQTGEAFF.